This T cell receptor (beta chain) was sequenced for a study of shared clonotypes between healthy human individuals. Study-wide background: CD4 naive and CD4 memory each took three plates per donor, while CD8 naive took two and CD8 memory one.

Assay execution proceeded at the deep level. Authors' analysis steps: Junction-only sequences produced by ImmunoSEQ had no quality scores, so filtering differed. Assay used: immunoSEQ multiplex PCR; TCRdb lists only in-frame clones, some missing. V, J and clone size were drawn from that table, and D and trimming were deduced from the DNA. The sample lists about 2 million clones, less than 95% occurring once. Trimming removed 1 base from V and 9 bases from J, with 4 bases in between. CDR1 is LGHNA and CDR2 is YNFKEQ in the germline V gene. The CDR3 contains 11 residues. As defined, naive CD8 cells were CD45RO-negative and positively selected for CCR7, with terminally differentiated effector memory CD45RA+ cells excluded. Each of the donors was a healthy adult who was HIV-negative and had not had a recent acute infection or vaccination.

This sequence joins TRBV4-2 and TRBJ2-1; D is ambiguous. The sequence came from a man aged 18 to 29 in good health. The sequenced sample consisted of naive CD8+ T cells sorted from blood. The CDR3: CASSQASEQFF. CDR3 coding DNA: TGTGCCAGCAGCCAAGCCAGTGAGCAGTTCTTC.